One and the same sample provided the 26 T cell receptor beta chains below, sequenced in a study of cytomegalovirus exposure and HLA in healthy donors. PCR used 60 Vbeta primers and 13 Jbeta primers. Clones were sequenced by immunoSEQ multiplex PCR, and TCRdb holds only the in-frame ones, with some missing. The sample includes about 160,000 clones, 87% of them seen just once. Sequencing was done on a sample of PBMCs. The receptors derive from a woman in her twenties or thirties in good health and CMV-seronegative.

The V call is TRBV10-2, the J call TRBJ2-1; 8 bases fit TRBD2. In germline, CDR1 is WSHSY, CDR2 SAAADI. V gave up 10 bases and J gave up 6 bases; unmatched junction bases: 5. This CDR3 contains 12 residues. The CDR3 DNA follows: TGCGCCACCGGGGGGGAACTCAATGAGCAGTTCTTC. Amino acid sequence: CATGGELNEQFF.

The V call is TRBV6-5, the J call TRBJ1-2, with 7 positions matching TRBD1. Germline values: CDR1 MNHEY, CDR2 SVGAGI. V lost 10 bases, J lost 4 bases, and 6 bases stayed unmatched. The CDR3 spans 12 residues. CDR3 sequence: CATRQGSYGYTF. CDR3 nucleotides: TGTGCCACAAGACAGGGTAGCTATGGCTACACCTTC.

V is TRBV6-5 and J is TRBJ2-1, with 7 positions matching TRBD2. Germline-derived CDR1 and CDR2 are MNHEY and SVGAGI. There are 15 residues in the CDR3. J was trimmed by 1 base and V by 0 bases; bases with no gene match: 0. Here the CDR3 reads CASSYSGGSYNEQFF. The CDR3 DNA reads TGTGCCAGCAGTTACTCGGGGGGGTCCTACAATGAGCAGTTCTTC.

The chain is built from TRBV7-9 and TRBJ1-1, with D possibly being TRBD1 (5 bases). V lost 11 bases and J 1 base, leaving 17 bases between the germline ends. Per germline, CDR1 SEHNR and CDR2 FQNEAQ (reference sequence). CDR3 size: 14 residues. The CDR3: CASHRGESNTEAFF. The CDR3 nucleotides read TGTGCCTCCCACCGGGGGGAGTCGAACACTGAAGCTTTCTTT.

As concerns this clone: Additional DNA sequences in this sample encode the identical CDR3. The CDR3 DNA reads TGTGCCAGCAGTTACAGCACTGGGGCCAACGTCCTGACTTTC. Translated: CASSYSTGANVLTF. The chain links TRBV6-5 to TRBJ2-6; no clear D gene. The V gene lost 2 bases and the J gene lost 2 bases, with 4 bases spanning the gap. Per the germline V gene, CDR1 is MNHEY and CDR2 is SVGAGI. This CDR3 contains 14 residues.

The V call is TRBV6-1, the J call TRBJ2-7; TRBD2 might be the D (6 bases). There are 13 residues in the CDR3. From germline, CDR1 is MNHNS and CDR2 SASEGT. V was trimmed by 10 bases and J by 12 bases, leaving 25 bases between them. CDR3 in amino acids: CAIMEGLGTKVYF. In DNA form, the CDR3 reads TGTGCCATCATGGAGGGGCTCGGCACCAAGGTGTACTTC.

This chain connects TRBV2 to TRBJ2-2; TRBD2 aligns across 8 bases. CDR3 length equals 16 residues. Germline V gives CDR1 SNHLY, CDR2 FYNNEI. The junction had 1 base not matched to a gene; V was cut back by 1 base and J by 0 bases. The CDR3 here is CASSEVAGTNTGELFF. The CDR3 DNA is TGTGCCAGCAGTGAAGTAGCGGGGACGAACACCGGGGAGCTGTTTTTT.

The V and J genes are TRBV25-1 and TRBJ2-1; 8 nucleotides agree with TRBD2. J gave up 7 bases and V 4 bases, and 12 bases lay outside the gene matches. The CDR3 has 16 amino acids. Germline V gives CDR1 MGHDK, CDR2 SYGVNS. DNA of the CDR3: TGTGCCAGCAGTGTATTGCCAGCGGGAGTGTTGAATGAGCAGTTCTTC. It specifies CASSVLPAGVLNEQFF.

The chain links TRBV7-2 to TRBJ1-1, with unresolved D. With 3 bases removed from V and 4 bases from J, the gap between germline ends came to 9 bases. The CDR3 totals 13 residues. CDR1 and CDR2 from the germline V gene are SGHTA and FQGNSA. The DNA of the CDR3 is TGTGCCAGCAGCTTCCAAGGAGGCACTGAAGCTTTCTTT. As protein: CASSFQGGTEAFF.

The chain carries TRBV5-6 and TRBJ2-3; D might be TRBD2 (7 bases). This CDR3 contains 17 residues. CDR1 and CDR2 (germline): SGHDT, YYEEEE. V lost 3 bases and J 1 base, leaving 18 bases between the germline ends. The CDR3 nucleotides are TGTGCCAGCAGCTGGGGGGGGAGAGGGGGTCGCACAGATACGCAGTATTTT. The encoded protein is CASSWGGRGGRTDTQYF.

This CDR3 reads CASSKGQGRSGSNQPQHF. As DNA, the CDR3 is TGTGCCAGTAGTAAAGGCCAGGGGCGGAGTGGGAGCAATCAGCCCCAGCATTTT. This chain links TRBV19 with TRBJ1-5; D might be TRBD1 (6 bases). The germline CDR1 and CDR2 sequences are LNHDA and SQIVND (reference sequence). CDR3 length: 18 residues. Deletions cut 4 bases from V and 1 base from J, with 20 bases between.

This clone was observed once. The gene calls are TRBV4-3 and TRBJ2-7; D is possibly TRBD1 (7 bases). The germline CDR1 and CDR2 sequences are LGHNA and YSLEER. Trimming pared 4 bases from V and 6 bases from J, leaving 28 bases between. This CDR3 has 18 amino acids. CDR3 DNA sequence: TGCGCCAGCAGCCCCCAAGACGTCAGGGGGGCTCGAGTCGGCGAGCAGTACTTC. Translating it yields CASSPQDVRGARVGEQYF.

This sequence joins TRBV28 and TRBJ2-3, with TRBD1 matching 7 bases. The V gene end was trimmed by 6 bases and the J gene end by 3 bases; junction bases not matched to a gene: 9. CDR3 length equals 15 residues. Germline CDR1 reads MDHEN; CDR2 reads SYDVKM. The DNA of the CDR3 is TGTGCCAGCAGCCCTCCAGGGGGTCGGACAGATACGCAGTATTTT. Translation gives CASSPPGGRTDTQYF.

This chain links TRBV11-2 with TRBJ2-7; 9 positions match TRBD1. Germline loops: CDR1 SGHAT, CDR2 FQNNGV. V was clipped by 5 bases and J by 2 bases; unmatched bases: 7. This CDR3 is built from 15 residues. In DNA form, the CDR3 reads TGTGCCAGCAGCCACCTGGACAGGGGAGCCTACGAGCAGTACTTC. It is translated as CASSHLDRGAYEQYF.

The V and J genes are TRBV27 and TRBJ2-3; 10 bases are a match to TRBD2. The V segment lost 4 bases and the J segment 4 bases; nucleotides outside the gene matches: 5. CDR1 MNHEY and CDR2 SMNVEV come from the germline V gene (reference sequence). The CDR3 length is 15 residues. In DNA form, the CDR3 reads TGTGCCAGCAGTTCCATCGGACTAGCGGCAGATACGCAGTATTTT. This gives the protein CASSSIGLAADTQYF.

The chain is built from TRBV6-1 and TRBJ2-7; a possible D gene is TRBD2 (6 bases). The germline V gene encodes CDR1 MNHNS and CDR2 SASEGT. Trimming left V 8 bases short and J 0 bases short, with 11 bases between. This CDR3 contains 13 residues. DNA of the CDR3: TGTGCCAGCGGGGGAGGCCTCTCCTACGAGCAGTACTTC. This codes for CASGGGLSYEQYF.

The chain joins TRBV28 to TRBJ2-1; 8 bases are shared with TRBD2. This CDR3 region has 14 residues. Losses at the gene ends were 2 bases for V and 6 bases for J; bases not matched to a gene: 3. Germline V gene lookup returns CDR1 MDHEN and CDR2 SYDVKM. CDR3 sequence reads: CASSLGLAGNEQFF. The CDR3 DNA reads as TGTGCCAGCAGTTTAGGTCTAGCGGGCAATGAGCAGTTCTTC. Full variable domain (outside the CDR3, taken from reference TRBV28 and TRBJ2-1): DVKVTQSSRYLVKRTGEKVFLECVQDMDHENMFWYRQDPGLGLRLIYFSYDVKMKEKGDIPEGYSVSREKKERFSLILESASTNQTSMYLCASSLGLAGNEQFFGPGTRLTVL.

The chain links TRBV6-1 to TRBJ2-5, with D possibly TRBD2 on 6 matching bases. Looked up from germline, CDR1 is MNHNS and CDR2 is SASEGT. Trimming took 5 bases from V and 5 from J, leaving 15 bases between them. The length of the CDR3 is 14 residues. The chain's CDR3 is CASSPTTRGETQYF. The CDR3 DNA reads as TGTGCCAGCAGTCCTACCACTCGGGGGGAGACCCAGTACTTC.

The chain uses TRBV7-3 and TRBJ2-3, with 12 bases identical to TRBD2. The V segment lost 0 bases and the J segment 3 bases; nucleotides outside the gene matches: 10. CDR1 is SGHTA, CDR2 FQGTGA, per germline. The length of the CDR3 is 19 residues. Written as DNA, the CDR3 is TGTGCCAGCAGCTTAACCGGACTAGCGGGACCGGGGGGGACAGATACGCAGTATTTT. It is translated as CASSLTGLAGPGGTDTQYF.

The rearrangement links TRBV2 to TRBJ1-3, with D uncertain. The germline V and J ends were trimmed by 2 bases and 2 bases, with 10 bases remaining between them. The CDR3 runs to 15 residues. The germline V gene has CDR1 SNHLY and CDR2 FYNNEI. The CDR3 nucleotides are TGTGCCAGCAGTGAATCAAACAACCCTGGAAACACCATATATTTT. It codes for CASSESNNPGNTIYF.

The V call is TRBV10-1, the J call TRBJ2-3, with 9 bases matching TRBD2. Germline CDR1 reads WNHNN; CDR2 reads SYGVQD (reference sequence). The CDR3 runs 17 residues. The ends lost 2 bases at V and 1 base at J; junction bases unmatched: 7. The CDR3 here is CASSEGTSISGTDTQYF. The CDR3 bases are TGCGCCAGCAGTGAGGGGACTAGCATTTCGGGCACAGATACGCAGTATTTT.

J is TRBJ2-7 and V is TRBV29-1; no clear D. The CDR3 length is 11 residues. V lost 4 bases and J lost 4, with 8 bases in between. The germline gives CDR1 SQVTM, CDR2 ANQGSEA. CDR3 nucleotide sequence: TGCAGCGTTGCAAGCCCATACGAGCAGTACTTC. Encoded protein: CSVASPYEQYF.

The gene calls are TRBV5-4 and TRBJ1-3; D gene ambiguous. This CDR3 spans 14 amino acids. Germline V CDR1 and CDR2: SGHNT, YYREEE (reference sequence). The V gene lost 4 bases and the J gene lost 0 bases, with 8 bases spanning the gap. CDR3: CASSTGISGNTIYF. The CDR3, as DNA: TGTGCCAGCAGCACCGGGATCTCTGGAAACACCATATATTTT.

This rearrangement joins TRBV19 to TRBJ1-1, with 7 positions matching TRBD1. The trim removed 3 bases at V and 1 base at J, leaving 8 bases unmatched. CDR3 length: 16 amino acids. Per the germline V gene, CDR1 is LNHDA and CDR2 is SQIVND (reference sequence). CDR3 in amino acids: CASSIFEGAQNTEAFF. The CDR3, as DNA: TGTGCCAGTAGTATTTTCGAGGGGGCGCAGAACACTGAAGCTTTCTTT.

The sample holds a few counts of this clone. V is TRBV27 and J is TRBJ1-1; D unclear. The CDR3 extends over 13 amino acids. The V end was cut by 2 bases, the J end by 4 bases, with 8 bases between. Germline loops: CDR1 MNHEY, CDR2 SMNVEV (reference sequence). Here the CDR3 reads CASSLRDFTEAFF. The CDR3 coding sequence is TGTGCCAGCAGTTTACGGGATTTCACTGAAGCTTTCTTT.

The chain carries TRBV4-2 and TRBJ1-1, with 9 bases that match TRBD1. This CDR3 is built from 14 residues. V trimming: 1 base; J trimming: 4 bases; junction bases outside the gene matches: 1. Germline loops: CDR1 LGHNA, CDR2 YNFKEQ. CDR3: CASSQGQGGTEAFF. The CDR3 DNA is TGTGCCAGCAGCCAAGGACAGGGGGGCACTGAAGCTTTCTTT.